This TCR beta chain was identified in a study of cytomegalovirus exposure and HLA in healthy donors. V dropped 5 bases and J dropped 4; count of bases not matched to a gene: 9. This CDR3 spans 15 amino acids. Germline V lookup: CDR1 MDHEN, CDR2 SYDVKM. Amplification used 60 Vbeta primers and 13 Jbeta primers. Libraries were prepared by immunoSEQ multiplex PCR; TCRdb keeps only in-frame clonotypes and omits some of them. This table has around 94,000 clones, more than 60% appearing once. This TCR was recovered from a young man in good health and CMV-seronegative. This sequence joins TRBV28 and TRBJ1-1, with 8 bases fitting TRBD1. The source material was PBMCs. CDR3 amino acids: CASSPPGGVGTEAFF. The CDR3 nucleotides are TGTGCCAGCAGTCCACCAGGGGGCGTAGGCACTGAAGCTTTCTTT.